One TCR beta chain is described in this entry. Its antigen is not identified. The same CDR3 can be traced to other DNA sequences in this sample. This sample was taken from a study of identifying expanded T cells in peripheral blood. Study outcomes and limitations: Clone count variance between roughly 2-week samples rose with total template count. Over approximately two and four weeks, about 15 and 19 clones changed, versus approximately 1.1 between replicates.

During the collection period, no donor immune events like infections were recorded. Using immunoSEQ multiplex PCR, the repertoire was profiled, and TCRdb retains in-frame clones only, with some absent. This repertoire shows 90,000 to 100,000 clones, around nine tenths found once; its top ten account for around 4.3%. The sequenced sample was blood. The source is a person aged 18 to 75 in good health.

CDR3 sequence reads: CASSEAGGYYEQYF. In DNA form, the CDR3 reads TGTGCCAGCAGTGAAGCGGGGGGCTACTACGAGCAGTACTTC. The genes are TRBV6-1 and TRBJ2-7; D could derive from TRBD1 or TRBD2 (6 bases each). The CDR3 is 14 residues long. V lost 0 bases and J 3 bases, leaving 9 bases between the germline ends. Germline V lookup: CDR1 MNHNS, CDR2 SASEGT.